The T cell receptor (beta chain) under discussion was sequenced for a study of shared T cell receptors in the human thymus. Germline-derived CDR1 and CDR2 are SGHNT and YYREEE (reference sequence). The CDR3 loop spans 16 amino acids. Between the trimmed V and J ends, which lost 4 bases and 1 base, there was a span of 15 bases. Clones were sequenced by immunoSEQ multiplex PCR, and TCRdb holds only the in-frame ones, with some missing. The data hold hundreds of thousands of clones, with approximately 80% observed a single time. These data are also associated with another study on human thymus T cells. According to that study: Blood and thymic repertoires both appeared biased in V and J gene usage.

The rearrangement links TRBV5-4 to TRBJ2-1; possible D gene TRBD2, 6 bases. The receptor's source is a boy less than two years old with a congenital heart defect. Sequences were obtained from thymocytes. CDR3 protein: CASSKTSPFSYNEQFF. The CDR3 nucleotides are TGTGCCAGCAGCAAAACTAGCCCCTTTTCCTACAATGAGCAGTTCTTC.